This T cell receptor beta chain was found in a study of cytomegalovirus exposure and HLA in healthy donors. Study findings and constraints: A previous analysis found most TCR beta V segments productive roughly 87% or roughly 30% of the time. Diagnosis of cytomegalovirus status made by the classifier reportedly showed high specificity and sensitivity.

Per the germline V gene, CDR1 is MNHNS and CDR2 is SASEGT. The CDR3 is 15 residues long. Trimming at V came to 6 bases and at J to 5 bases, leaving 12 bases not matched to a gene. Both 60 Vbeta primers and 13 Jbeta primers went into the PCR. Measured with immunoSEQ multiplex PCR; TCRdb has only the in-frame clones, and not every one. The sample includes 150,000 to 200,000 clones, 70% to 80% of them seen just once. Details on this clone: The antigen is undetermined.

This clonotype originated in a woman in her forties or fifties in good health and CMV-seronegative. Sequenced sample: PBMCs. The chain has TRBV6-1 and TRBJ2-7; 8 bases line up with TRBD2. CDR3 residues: CASSGAGGIWHEQYF. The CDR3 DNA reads TGTGCCAGCAGCGGGGCGGGGGGAATCTGGCACGAGCAGTACTTC.